The present T cell receptor beta chain was sequenced within a study of vaccination effects on CD4 cells after COVID-19. Overall study context: The post-vaccine samples were taken, at the median, 72 days after the second dose. A density of fewer than 2.5 million PBMC per well was used; these cells were cultured with roughly 10 IU/ml IL-2 and roughly 10 ug/ml peptides. Whole-study results and caveats: Both infection-induced and vaccine-induced clones contracted markedly at late post-vaccination timepoints.

Researchers isolated CD4+ T cells once about 11 days of culture had elapsed. Participants got two doses of BNT162b2 or mRNA-1273 vaccine. Germline V lookup: CDR1 SGHRS, CDR2 YFSETQ. CDR3 size: 15 residues. V gave up 0 bases and J gave up 3 bases, with 10 bases separating them. With regard to this clone: Its matching antigen is unknown.

Here immunoSEQ multiplex PCR was the method, and the copy in TCRdb shows in-frame clones only, minus some. This sample has tens of thousands of clones, with roughly 73% found just once. The chain recombines TRBV5-1 with TRBJ1-3, with D possibly TRBD1 on 5 matching bases. The receptor was isolated from a human donor who received a COVID-19 vaccine. The starting material was CD4+ T cells from PBMCs cultured without peptide, obtained after COVID-19 vaccination. The CDR3 bases are TGCGCCAGCAGCTTGGCCGGAGGGGATGGAAACACCATATATTTT. Protein: CASSLAGGDGNTIYF.